One and the same sample provided the 20 T cell receptor beta chains below, sequenced in a study of somatic mutations in cytotoxic T cells in rheumatoid arthritis. Only in-frame clones appear in the TCRdb table, and some are missing; sequencing was by immunoSEQ multiplex PCR. The sample shows fewer than 14,000 clones, 79% of them seen only once. Sequenced sample: CD8+ T cells sorted from blood. The receptor set was obtained from an adult with rheumatoid arthritis.

V is TRBV14 and J is TRBJ2-5, with 8 positions matching TRBD1. The V gene's germline CDR1 is SGHDN and CDR2 FVKESK. V shed 1 base and J 6 bases; nucleotides not matched to a gene: 4. CDR3 length equals 14 residues. The CDR3 is CASSQGTGRQTQYF. The DNA of the CDR3 is TGTGCCAGCAGCCAAGGGACAGGGAGACAGACCCAGTACTTC.

The chain uses TRBV28 and TRBJ1-2; a possible D gene is TRBD1 (6 bases). From germline, CDR1 is MDHEN and CDR2 SYDVKM. The CDR3 is 16 residues long. V dropped 7 bases and J dropped 4 bases, with 22 bases sitting between them. The CDR3 region is CASTFRSGQRIYGYTF. In DNA form, the CDR3 reads TGTGCCAGCACCTTCCGCTCAGGACAGCGCATCTATGGCTACACCTTC.

The chain recombines TRBV4-3 with TRBJ1-2; TRBD1 matches 8 bases. CDR1 is LGHNA and CDR2 is YSLEER in the germline V gene. The CDR3 has 17 amino acids. V lost 0 bases, J lost 1 base, and 7 bases stayed unmatched. CDR3 DNA: TGCGCCAGCAGCCAAGATTTTGGACAGGGATATAACTATGGCTACACCTTC. Translation gives CASSQDFGQGYNYGYTF.

The genes are TRBV7-8 and TRBJ1-6; the D is unclear. Per germline, CDR1 SGHVS and CDR2 FQNEAQ. With 1 base removed from V and 10 bases from J, the gap between germline ends came to 8 bases. This CDR3 comprises 13 residues. CDR3 protein: CASSLGVGSPLHF. The CDR3 bases are TGTGCCAGCAGCTTAGGGGTGGGGTCACCCCTCCACTTT. The variable domain in full, completed from reference TRBV7-8 and TRBJ1-6, reads GAGVSQSPRYKVAKRGQDVALRCDPISGHVSLFWYQQALGQGPEFLTYFQNEAQLDKSGLPSDRFFAERPEGSVSTLKIQRTQQEDSAVYLCASSLGVGSPLHFGNGTRLTVT.

This rearrangement joins TRBV4-2 to TRBJ1-5; D perhaps matches TRBD1 (5 bases). The V end was cut by 0 bases, the J end by 3 bases, with 9 bases between. Germline V CDR1 and CDR2: LGHNA, YNFKEQ. This CDR3 spans 15 amino acids. The CDR3 spells CASSQDGADNQPQHF. Here the CDR3 DNA reads TGTGCCAGCAGCCAAGATGGGGCAGACAATCAGCCCCAGCATTTT.

The chain combines TRBV7-8 with TRBJ2-1; TRBD1 aligns across 8 bases. The germline V gene has CDR1 SGHVS and CDR2 FQNEAQ. Germline trimming cut 9 bases from V and 6 bases from J; bases unmatched to any gene: 13. This CDR3 is 15 amino acids long. In DNA, the CDR3 is TGTGCCAGTCAACCCTCCAGGGGGCGCAGCAATGAGCAGTTCTTC. Translating gives CASQPSRGRSNEQFF.

V is TRBV27 and J is TRBJ2-2; D not certain. Germline CDR1 is MNHEY and CDR2 is SMNVEV (reference sequence). Trimming took off 4 bases at V and 6 bases at J, with 9 bases between the two ends. The length of the CDR3 is 13 residues. The CDR3 DNA sequence: TGTGCCAGCAGTTCCCATACGGCCGGGGAGCTGTTTTTT. Encoded protein: CASSSHTAGELFF.

The V call is TRBV7-6, the J call TRBJ2-1; 9 bases fit TRBD2. The CDR3 is 13 residues long. Germline CDR1 reads SGHVS; CDR2 reads FNYEAQ. V trimming: 1 base; J trimming: 14 bases; junction bases outside the gene matches: 6. CDR3 in DNA: TGTGCCAGCAGCTTAGGGGGTAGCGGGGGCAAGTTCTTC. It translates to CASSLGGSGGKFF.

This rearrangement joins TRBV10-1 to TRBJ2-7, with a tentative D call TRBD2 (5 bases). V was cut by 3 bases and J by 4 bases, with 16 bases left in between. Per the germline V gene, CDR1 is WNHNN and CDR2 is SYGVQD (reference sequence). This CDR3 contains 15 residues. The CDR3 sequence: CASSDPGSGNYEQYF. The CDR3 nucleotides read TGCGCCAGCAGTGACCCGGGGTCGGGCAATTACGAGCAGTACTTC.

This chain connects TRBV7-9 to TRBJ2-3, with 7 bases aligning to TRBD2. Looked up from germline, CDR1 is SEHNR and CDR2 is FQNEAQ (reference sequence). V lost 5 bases to trimming and J lost 0 bases; unmatched junction nucleotides: 5. The CDR3 has 15 amino acids. The CDR3: CASSMSGESTDTQYF. DNA for the CDR3: TGTGCCAGCAGCATGAGCGGGGAAAGCACAGATACGCAGTATTTT.

This clone was seen a handful of times. The chain uses TRBV9 and TRBJ2-1, with 7 nucleotides matching TRBD2. From germline, CDR1 is SGDLS and CDR2 YYNGEE. The CDR3 is 14 residues long. V trimming: 6 bases; J trimming: 4 bases; junction bases outside the gene matches: 7. CDR3 protein: CASTPGLTYNEQFF. The CDR3 coding sequence is TGTGCCAGCACCCCGGGACTAACTTACAATGAGCAGTTCTTC.

This clone was counted a few times. CDR3 loop: CASSPGGTEAFF. The CDR3 bases are TGTGCCAGCAGTCCAGGGGGCACTGAAGCTTTCTTT. The chain joins TRBV27 to TRBJ1-1, with TRBD1 matching over 7 bases. Germline V gene data show CDR1 as MNHEY and CDR2 as SMNVEV (reference sequence). The ends lost 5 bases at V and 4 bases at J; junction bases unmatched: 1. This CDR3 is 12 amino acids long.

The gene calls are TRBV7-2 and TRBJ2-5, with 15 bases matching TRBD2. The J segment lost 4 bases and the V segment lost 5 bases, leaving 14 bases of the junction unmatched. The CDR3 covers 19 residues. Germline CDR1 reads SGHTA; CDR2 reads FQGNSA. The CDR3: CASSQGGTSGRPAVETQYF. CDR3 nucleotide sequence: TGTGCCAGCAGCCAAGGGGGGACTAGCGGGAGGCCGGCGGTAGAGACCCAGTACTTC.

This chain uses TRBV13 with TRBJ2-3, with 7 bases that match TRBD2. The CDR3 sequence is 14 residues long. In germline, CDR1 is PRHDT, CDR2 FYEKMQ (reference sequence). Germline trimming cut 7 bases from V and 3 bases from J; bases unmatched to any gene: 7. DNA for the CDR3: TGTGCCAGCAAGGGGAGGGCCCTGACAGATACGCAGTATTTT. It specifies CASKGRALTDTQYF.

J is TRBJ2-3 and V is TRBV5-4, with TRBD1 matching 9 bases. Germline V gene lookup returns CDR1 SGHNT and CDR2 YYREEE (reference sequence). Trimming took 4 bases from V and 5 from J; bases not matched to a gene: 11. CDR3 size: 16 residues. The CDR3 nucleotides read TGTGCCAGCAGCGGACGGGACAGGGCGGGATTAGATACGCAGTATTTT. Translated: CASSGRDRAGLDTQYF.

This clone has a handful of counts. CDR3 region: CASTFGTGVQYEQYF. The CDR3, as DNA: TGCGCCAGCACCTTCGGGACAGGAGTACAATACGAGCAGTACTTC. V gene TRBV5-1 combines with J gene TRBJ2-7; 8 bases are a match to TRBD1. The V gene's germline CDR1 is SGHRS and CDR2 YFSETQ. CDR3 size: 15 residues. The J segment lost 4 bases and the V segment lost 6 bases, leaving 12 bases of the junction unmatched.

The chain uses TRBV7-2 and TRBJ1-2; a weak D match, TRBD1 (5 bases). This CDR3 spans 14 amino acids. Trimming stripped 7 bases from V and 2 bases from J, with 14 bases between. Per germline, CDR1 SGHTA and CDR2 FQGNSA. As DNA, the CDR3 is TGTGCCAGCAACCCCACCGGGGGAAACTATGGCTACACCTTC. Protein: CASNPTGGNYGYTF.

The chain couples TRBV19 to TRBJ2-2; TRBD1 or TRBD2 may be the D gene (5 bases each). The CDR3 consists of 11 residues. The V end was cut by 8 bases, the J end by 9 bases, with 10 bases between. Germline V gene data show CDR1 as LNHDA and CDR2 as SQIVND (reference sequence). This CDR3 is CASGTSRELFF. CDR3 nucleotide sequence: TGTGCCAGTGGGACCTCCAGGGAGCTGTTTTTT. Using reference TRBV19 and TRBJ2-2 for the parts outside the CDR3, the full variable domain is DGGITQSPKYLFRKEGQNVTLSCEQNLNHDAMYWYRQDPGQGLRLIYYSQIVNDFQKGDIAEGYSVSREKKESFPLTVTSAQKNPTAFYLCASGTSRELFFGEGSRLTVL.

The chain couples TRBV28 to TRBJ2-1, with TRBD1 matching 12 bases. The V gene's germline CDR1 is MDHEN and CDR2 SYDVKM. CDR3 length: 15 amino acids. Trimming cost V 6 bases and J 3 bases; bases outside gene matches: 3. The CDR3 region has the DNA TGTGCCAGCAGCCGGGACAGGGGGCTCTACAATGAGCAGTTCTTC. This codes for CASSRDRGLYNEQFF. Full variable domain (rest looked up from reference TRBV28 and TRBJ2-1): DVKVTQSSRYLVKRTGEKVFLECVQDMDHENMFWYRQDPGLGLRLIYFSYDVKMKEKGDIPEGYSVSREKKERFSLILESASTNQTSMYLCASSRDRGLYNEQFFGPGTRLTVL.

This chain uses TRBV2 with TRBJ2-5; no firm D call. V was clipped by 4 bases and J by 6 bases, with 12 bases between them. CDR1 and CDR2 from the germline V gene are SNHLY and FYNNEI. The CDR3 is made up of 13 amino acids. CDR3 bases: TGTGCCAGCAGTGTCGCATGGCAGAAGACCCAGTACTTC. As protein: CASSVAWQKTQYF.